One sample yielded the 10 T cell receptor beta chains listed below, sequenced in a study of technical replicates of blood from a handful of donors. Method: immunoSEQ multiplex PCR; TCRdb's copy keeps in-frame clones and lacks some. This sample has 83,000 or so clones, with roughly 92% found just once. Material: T cells isolated from PBMCs. Every receptor here comes from a human donor in good health.

This clone has only one observation. This chain joins TRBV18 and TRBJ2-2, with 8 nucleotides matching TRBD2. V shed 6 bases and J 1 base; nucleotides not matched to a gene: 4. CDR3 length: 15 residues. Germline lookup yields CDR1 KGHSH and CDR2 LQKENI. The CDR3 loop reads CASSRSGGNTGELFF. In DNA form, the CDR3 reads TGTGCCAGCTCCCGGAGCGGGGGGAACACCGGGGAGCTGTTTTTT.

V gene TRBV5-1 combines with J gene TRBJ2-7; 12 bases are a match to TRBD2. Germline loops: CDR1 SGHRS, CDR2 YFSETQ. The CDR3 is 17 amino acids. Losses at the gene ends were 4 bases for V and 2 bases for J; bases not matched to a gene: 10. CDR3: CASSTTSGSLSAYEQYF. The CDR3 DNA sequence: TGCGCCAGCAGCACGACTAGCGGGAGTCTTTCTGCCTACGAGCAGTACTTC.

This clone was picked up a small number of times. V is TRBV5-1 and J is TRBJ2-1; the D gene is possibly TRBD2 (6 bases). CDR3 size: 12 residues. From germline, CDR1 is SGHRS and CDR2 YFSETQ. The V end was cut by 3 bases, the J end by 10 bases, with 11 bases between. CDR3 DNA: TGCGCCAGCAGCTATGGAGGGAGGGAGCAGTTCTTC. Protein product: CASSYGGREQFF.

The chain has TRBV5-6 and TRBJ2-7, with D unresolved. The germline V gene has CDR1 SGHDT and CDR2 YYEEEE. CDR3 length equals 14 residues. With 4 bases removed from V and 0 bases from J, the gap between germline ends came to 11 bases. DNA for the CDR3: TGTGCCAGCAGCGACATGCAGGACTCCTACGAGCAGTACTTC. The encoded protein is CASSDMQDSYEQYF. Using reference TRBV5-6 and TRBJ2-7 for the parts outside the CDR3, the full variable domain is DAGVTQSPTHLIKTRGQQVTLRCSPKSGHDTVSWYQQALGQGPQFIFQYYEEEERQRGNFPDRFSGHQFPNYSSELNVNALLLGDSALYLCASSDMQDSYEQYFGPGTRLTVT.

V gene TRBV28 combines with J gene TRBJ2-7, with TRBD1 as a possible D gene (6 bases). V was shortened by 5 bases and J by 3 bases, with 14 bases between the two germline ends. CDR3 length equals 14 residues. Germline loops: CDR1 MDHEN, CDR2 SYDVKM. DNA of the CDR3: TGTGCCAGCAGTCTACCCGGACAGTACTACGAGCAGTACTTC. It is translated as CASSLPGQYYEQYF.

V gene TRBV28 combines with J gene TRBJ1-2, with no clear D. V shed 6 bases and J shed 4 bases, with 15 bases lying between them. Germline V lookup: CDR1 MDHEN, CDR2 SYDVKM. The CDR3 sequence is 14 residues long. The CDR3 spells CASRFRGGLYGYTF. CDR3 nucleotide sequence: TGTGCCAGCAGGTTCCGTGGAGGTCTCTATGGCTACACCTTC.

The genes are TRBV7-9 and TRBJ1-5; D might be TRBD1 (5 bases). The CDR3 runs to 16 residues. Germline CDR1 reads SEHNR; CDR2 reads FQNEAQ (reference sequence). Trimming stripped 3 bases from V and 1 base from J, with 13 bases between. The CDR3 nucleotides read TGTGCCAGCAGCTTTTGGGACTCTGGGAGCAATCAGCCCCAGCATTTT. Translation: CASSFWDSGSNQPQHF.

The chain joins TRBV6-1 to TRBJ1-5; a weak D match, TRBD1 (6 bases). The CDR3 covers 16 residues. V was pared by 2 bases and J by 3 bases, with 14 bases between. The germline CDR1 and CDR2 sequences are MNHNS and SASEGT. The DNA for the CDR3 is TGTGCCAGCAGTGAAAGGCCAGGGGACATCAATCAGCCCCAGCATTTT. This gives the protein CASSERPGDINQPQHF.

The rearrangement uses TRBV5-5 and TRBJ2-7, with 9 bases aligning to TRBD1. The ends lost 7 bases at V and 5 bases at J; junction bases unmatched: 16. This CDR3 contains 16 residues. CDR1 and CDR2 (germline): SGHKS, YYEKEE (reference sequence). CDR3 in amino acids: CASGDSGQGRLDEQYF. DNA of the CDR3: TGTGCCAGCGGTGATTCCGGACAGGGGCGGTTAGACGAGCAGTACTTC.

V gene TRBV6-1 combines with J gene TRBJ2-7; D perhaps matches TRBD1 (5 bases). Germline loops: CDR1 MNHNS, CDR2 SASEGT. V lost 8 bases and J lost 2, with 19 bases in between. CDR3 size: 15 residues. The CDR3 DNA is TGTGCCAGCCTCCAACCCCTGGCAGGGACCTACGAGCAGTACTTC. This codes for CASLQPLAGTYEQYF.